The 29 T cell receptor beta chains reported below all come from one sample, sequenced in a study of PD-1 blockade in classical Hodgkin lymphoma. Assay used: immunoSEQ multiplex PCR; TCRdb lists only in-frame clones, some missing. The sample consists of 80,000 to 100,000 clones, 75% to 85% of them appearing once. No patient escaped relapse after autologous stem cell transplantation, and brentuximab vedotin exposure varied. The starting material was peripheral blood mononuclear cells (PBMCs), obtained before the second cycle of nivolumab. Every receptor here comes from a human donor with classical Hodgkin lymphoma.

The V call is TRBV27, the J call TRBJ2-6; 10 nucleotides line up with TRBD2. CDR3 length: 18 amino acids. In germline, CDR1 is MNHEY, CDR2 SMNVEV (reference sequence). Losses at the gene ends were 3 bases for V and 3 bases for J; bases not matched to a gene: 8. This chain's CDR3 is CASSLGSGRAFGANVLTF. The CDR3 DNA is TGTGCCAGCAGTTTGGGGAGCGGGAGGGCGTTTGGGGCCAACGTCCTGACTTTC.

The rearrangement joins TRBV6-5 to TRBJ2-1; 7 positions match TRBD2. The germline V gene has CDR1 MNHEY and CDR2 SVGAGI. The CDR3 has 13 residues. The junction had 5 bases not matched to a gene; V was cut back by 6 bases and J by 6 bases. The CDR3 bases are TGTGCCAGCAGACTTACTAGCGTCAATGAGCAGTTCTTC. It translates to CASRLTSVNEQFF.

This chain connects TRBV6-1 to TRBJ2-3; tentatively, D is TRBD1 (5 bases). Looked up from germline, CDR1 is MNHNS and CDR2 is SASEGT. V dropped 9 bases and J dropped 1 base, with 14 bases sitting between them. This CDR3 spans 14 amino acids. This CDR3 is CASGVGPGTDTQYF. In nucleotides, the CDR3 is TGTGCCAGTGGGGTGGGGCCCGGCACAGATACGCAGTATTTT.

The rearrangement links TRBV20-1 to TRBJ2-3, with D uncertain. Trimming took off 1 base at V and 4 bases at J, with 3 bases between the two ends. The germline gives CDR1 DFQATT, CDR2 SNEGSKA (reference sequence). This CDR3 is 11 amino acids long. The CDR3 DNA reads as TGCAGTGCTAGAGTCTCAGATACGCAGTATTTT. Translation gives CSARVSDTQYF.

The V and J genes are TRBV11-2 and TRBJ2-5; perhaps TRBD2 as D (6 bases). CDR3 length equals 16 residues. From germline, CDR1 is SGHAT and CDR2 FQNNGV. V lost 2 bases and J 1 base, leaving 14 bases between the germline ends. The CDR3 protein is CASSLNNGGSQETQYF. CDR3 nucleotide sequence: TGTGCCAGCAGCTTAAACAACGGAGGGAGCCAAGAGACCCAGTACTTC.

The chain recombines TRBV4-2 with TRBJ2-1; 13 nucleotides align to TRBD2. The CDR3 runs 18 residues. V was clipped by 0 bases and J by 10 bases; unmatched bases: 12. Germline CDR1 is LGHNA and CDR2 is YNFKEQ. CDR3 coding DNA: TGTGCCAGCAGCCAAGATGTAGGAGGGGGACTAGCGGGATTGGAGCAGTTCTTC. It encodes CASSQDVGGGLAGLEQFF.

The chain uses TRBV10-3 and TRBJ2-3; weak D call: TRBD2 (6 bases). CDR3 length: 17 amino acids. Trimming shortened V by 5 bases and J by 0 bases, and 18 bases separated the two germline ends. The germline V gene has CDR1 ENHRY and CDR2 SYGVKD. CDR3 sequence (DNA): TGTGCCATCAGTAACCAATTGGGGGGAGGTAGCACAGATACGCAGTATTTT. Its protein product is CAISNQLGGGSTDTQYF.

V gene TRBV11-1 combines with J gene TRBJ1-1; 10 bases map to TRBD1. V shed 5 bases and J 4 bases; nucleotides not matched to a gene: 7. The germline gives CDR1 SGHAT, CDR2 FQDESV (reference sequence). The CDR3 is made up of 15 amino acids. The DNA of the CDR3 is TGTGCCAGCAGCCCCTGGGACAGGGGTTTCACTGAAGCTTTCTTT. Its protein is CASSPWDRGFTEAFF.

CDR3 bases: TGTGCCAGTAGTATAGGAGCCCCCATGGGCAATGAGCAGTTCTTC. This codes for CASSIGAPMGNEQFF. The chain links TRBV19 to TRBJ2-1; no clear D gene. The CDR3 contains 15 residues. The germline V gene has CDR1 LNHDA and CDR2 SQIVND (reference sequence). Trimming shortened V by 1 base and J by 6 bases, and 13 bases separated the two germline ends.

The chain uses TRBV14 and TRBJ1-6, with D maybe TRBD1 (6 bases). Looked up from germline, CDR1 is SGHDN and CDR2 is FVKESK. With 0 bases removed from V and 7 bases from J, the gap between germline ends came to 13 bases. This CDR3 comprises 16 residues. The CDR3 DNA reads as TGTGCCAGCAGCCAAGATCCGTGGACAGCAAATTCACCCCTCCACTTT. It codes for CASSQDPWTANSPLHF.

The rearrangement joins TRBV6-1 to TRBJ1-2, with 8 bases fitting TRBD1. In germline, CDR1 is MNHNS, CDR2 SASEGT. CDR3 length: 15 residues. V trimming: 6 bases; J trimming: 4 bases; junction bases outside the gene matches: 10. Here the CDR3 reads CASRASGTGGYGYTF. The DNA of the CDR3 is TGTGCCAGCAGAGCCTCCGGGACAGGAGGCTATGGCTACACCTTC.

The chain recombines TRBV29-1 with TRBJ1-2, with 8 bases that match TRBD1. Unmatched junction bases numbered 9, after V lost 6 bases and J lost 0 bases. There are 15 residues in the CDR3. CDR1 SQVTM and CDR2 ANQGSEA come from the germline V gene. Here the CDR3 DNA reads TGCAGCGTCAGGGCAACAGGGGGGGCTAACTATGGCTACACCTTC. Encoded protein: CSVRATGGANYGYTF. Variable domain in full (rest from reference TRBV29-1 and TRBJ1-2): SAVISQKPSRDICQRGTSLTIQCQVDSQVTMMFWYRQQPGQSLTLIATANQGSEATYESGFVIDKFPISRPNLTFSTLTVSNMSPEDSSIYLCSVRATGGANYGYTFGSGTRLTVV.

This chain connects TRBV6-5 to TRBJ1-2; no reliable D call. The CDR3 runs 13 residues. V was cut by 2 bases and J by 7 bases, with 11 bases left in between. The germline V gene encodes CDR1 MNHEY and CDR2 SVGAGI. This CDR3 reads CASSYNSAGGYTF. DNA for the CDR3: TGTGCCAGCAGTTACAACTCGGCGGGTGGCTACACCTTC.

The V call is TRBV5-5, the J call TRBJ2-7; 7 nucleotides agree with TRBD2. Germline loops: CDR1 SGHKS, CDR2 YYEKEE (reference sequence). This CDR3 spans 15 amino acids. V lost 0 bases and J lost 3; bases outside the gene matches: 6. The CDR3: CASSLGASGYYEQYF. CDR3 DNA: TGTGCCAGCAGCTTGGGGGCTAGCGGATACTACGAGCAGTACTTC.

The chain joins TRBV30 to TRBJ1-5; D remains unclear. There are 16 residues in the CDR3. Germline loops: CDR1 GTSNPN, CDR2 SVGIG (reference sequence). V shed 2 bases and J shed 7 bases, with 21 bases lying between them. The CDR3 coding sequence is TGTGCCTGGAGTCCCCTTCAGAAGGGCTCGGGGCAGCCCCAGCATTTT. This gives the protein CAWSPLQKGSGQPQHF. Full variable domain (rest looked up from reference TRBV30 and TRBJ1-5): SQTIHQWPATLVQPVGSPLSLECTVEGTSNPNLYWYRQAAGRGLQLLFYSVGIGQISSEVPQNLSASRPQDRQFILSSKKLLLSDSGFYLCAWSPLQKGSGQPQHFGDGTRLSIL.

CDR3 bases: TGTGCCAGCAGTGGGTGGGGAACGAACACTGAAGCTTTCTTT. It specifies CASSGWGTNTEAFF. The chain couples TRBV28 to TRBJ1-1; D gene uncertain. Germline loops: CDR1 MDHEN, CDR2 SYDVKM. This CDR3 has 14 amino acids. V lost 5 bases, J lost 1 base, and 11 bases lay in between.

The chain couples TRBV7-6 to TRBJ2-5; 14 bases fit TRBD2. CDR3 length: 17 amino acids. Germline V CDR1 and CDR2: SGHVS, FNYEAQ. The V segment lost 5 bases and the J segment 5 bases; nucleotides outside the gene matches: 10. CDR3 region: CASSPGLAGAGGETQYF. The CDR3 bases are TGTGCCAGCAGCCCGGGACTAGCGGGGGCTGGTGGGGAGACCCAGTACTTC.

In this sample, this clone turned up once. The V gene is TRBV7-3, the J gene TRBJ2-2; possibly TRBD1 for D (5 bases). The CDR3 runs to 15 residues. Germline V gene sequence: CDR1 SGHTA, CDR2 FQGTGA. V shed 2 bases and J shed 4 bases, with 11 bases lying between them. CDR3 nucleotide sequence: TGTGCCAGCAGCTTAGGCGTAAGGGGCACCGGGGAGCTGTTTTTT. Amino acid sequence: CASSLGVRGTGELFF. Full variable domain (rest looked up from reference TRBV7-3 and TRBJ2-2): GAGVSQTPSNKVTEKGKYVELRCDPISGHTALYWYRQSLGQGPEFLIYFQGTGAADDSGLPNDRFFAVRPEGSVSTLKIQRTERGDSAVYLCASSLGVRGTGELFFGEGSRLTVL.

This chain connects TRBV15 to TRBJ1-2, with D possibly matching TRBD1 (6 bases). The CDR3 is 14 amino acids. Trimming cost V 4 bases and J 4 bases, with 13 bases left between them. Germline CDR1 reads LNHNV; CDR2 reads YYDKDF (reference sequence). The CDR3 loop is CATSTGAGGYGYTF. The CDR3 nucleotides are TGTGCCACCAGCACAGGGGCCGGAGGCTATGGCTACACCTTC.

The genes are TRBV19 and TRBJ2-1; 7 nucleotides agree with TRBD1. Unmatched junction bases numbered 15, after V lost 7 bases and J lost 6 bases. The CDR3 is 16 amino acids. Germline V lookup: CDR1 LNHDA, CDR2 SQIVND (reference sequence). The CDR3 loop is CASNQPIRGKGNEQFF. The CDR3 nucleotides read TGTGCCAGTAACCAGCCCATCAGGGGGAAGGGCAATGAGCAGTTCTTC.

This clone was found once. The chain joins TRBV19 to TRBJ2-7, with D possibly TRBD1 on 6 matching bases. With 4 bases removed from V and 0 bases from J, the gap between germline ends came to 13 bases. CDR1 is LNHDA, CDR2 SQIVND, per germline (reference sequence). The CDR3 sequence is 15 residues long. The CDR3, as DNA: TGTGCCAGTAGTAGCCCGGGACACAACTCCTACGAGCAGTACTTC. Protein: CASSSPGHNSYEQYF.

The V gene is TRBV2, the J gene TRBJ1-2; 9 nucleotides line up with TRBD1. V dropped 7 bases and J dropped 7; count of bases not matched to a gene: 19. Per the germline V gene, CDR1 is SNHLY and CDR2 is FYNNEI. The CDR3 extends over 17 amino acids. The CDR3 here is CASTRQLDRGYDSGYTF. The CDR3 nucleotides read TGTGCCAGCACCCGCCAGCTCGACAGGGGGTACGATAGTGGCTACACCTTC.

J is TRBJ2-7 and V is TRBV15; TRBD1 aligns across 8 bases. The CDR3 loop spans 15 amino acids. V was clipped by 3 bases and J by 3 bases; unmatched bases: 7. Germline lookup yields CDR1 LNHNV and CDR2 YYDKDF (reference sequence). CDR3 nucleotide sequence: TGTGCCACCAGCAGCGGACAGGGACTCTTCTACGAGCAGTACTTC. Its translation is CATSSGQGLFYEQYF.

CDR3 nucleotides: TGCAGTGCTTCCAGAACAGATACGCAGTATTTT. This translates into CSASRTDTQYF. J is TRBJ2-3 and V is TRBV20-1, with D uncertain. Germline CDR1 and CDR2: DFQATT and SNEGSKA (reference sequence). V lost 5 bases, J lost 3 bases, and 6 bases lay in between. The CDR3 length is 11 residues.

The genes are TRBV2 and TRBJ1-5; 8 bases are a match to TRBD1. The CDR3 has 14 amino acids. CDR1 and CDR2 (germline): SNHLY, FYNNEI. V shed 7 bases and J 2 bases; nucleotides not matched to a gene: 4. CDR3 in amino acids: CASKKDRGNQPQHF. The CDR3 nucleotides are TGTGCCAGCAAGAAGGACAGGGGCAATCAGCCCCAGCATTTT.

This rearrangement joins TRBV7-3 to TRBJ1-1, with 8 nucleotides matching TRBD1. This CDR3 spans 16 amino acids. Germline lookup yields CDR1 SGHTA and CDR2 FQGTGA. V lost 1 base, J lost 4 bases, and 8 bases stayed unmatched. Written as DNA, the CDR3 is TGTGCCAGCAGCTTAAACGGTCCAGGGGGCGGCACTGAAGCTTTCTTT. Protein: CASSLNGPGGGTEAFF.

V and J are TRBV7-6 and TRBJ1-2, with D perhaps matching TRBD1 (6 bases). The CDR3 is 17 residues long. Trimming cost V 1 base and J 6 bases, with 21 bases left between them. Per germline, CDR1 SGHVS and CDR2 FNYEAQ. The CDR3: CASSLGVGGGQTHGYTF. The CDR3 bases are TGTGCCAGCAGCTTAGGCGTCGGGGGGGGGCAGACCCATGGCTACACCTTC. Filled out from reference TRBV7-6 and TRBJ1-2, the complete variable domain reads GAGVSQSPRYKVTKRGQDVALRCDPISGHVSLYWYRQALGQGPEFLTYFNYEAQQDKSGLPNDRFSAERPEGSISTLTIQRTEQRDSAMYRCASSLGVGGGQTHGYTFGSGTRLTVV.

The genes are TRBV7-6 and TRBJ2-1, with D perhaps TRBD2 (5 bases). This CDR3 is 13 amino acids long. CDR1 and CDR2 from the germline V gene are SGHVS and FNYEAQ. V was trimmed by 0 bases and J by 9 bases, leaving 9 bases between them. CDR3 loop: CASSLAPTSEQFF. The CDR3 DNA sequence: TGTGCCAGCAGCTTAGCCCCCACTAGTGAGCAGTTCTTC.

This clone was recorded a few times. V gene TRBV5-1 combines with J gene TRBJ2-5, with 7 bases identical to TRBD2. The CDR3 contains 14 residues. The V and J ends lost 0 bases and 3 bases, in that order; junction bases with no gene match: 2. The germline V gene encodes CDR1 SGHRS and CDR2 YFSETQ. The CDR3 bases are TGCGCCAGCAGCTTGGGCGGGAGCGAAGAGACCCAGTACTTC. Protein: CASSLGGSEETQYF.